The 2 T cell receptor beta chains listed next were all sequenced from one sample in a study of T-cell reconstitution after alpha-beta-depleted transplantation in children. The TCRbeta library was prepared with unique molecular identifiers. TCRdb fed the PCR reads into MiXCR, producing one record per CDR3 protein. The sample shows approximately 250,000 distinct CDR3 sequences, roughly a tenth of them seen only once. Sequenced here: PBMCs from the stem cell graft donor, sampled from the stem cell graft. The receptors originated from a human donor who donated a stem cell graft to a child with SCID.

This clonotype was counted many times. V and J are TRBV7-2 and TRBJ1-1; the match to TRBD1 covers 10 bases. The J segment lost 3 bases and the V segment lost 5 bases, leaving 9 bases of the junction unmatched. Germline V gene data show CDR1 as SGHTA and CDR2 as FQGNSA. CDR3 length: 16 residues. CDR3 region: CASSHVVGTGDTEAFF. The CDR3 coding sequence is TGTGCCAGCAGCCACGTAGTGGGGACAGGGGACACTGAAGCTTTCTTT.

At least ten counts were recorded for this clonotype. V usage is TRBV10-3 and J usage is TRBJ1-6, with D unclear. The CDR3 is made up of 14 amino acids. Trimming removed 4 bases from V and 5 bases from J, with 9 bases in between. CDR1 is ENHRY and CDR2 is SYGVKD in the germline V gene. CDR3 bases: TGTGCCATCAGTGCCCGGGCCGATAATTCACCCCTCCACTTT. Encoded protein: CAISARADNSPLHF.